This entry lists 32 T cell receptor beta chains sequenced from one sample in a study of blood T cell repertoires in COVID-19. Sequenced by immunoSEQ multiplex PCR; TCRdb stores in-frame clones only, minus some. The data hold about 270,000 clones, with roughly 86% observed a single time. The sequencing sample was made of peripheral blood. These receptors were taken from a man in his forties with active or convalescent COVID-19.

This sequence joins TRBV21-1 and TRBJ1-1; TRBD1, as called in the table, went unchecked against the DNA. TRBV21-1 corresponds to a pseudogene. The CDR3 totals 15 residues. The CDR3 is CASSLRTGWDTEAFF. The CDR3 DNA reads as TGTGCCAGCAGCCTTCGGACAGGGTGGGACACTGAAGCTTTCTTT.

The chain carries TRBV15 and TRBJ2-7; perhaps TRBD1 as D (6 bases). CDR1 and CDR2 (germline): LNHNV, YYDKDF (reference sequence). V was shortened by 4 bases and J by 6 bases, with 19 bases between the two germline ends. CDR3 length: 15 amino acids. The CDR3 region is CATSIVGGEGTEQYF. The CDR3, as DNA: TGTGCCACCAGCATAGTAGGGGGAGAAGGTACCGAGCAGTACTTC.

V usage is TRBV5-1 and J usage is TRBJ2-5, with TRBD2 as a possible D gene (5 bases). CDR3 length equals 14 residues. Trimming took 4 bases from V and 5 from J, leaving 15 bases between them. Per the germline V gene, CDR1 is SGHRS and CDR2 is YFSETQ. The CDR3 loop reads CASSPRVRGETQYF. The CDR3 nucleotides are TGCGCCAGCAGCCCCCGGGTGAGAGGGGAGACCCAGTACTTC.

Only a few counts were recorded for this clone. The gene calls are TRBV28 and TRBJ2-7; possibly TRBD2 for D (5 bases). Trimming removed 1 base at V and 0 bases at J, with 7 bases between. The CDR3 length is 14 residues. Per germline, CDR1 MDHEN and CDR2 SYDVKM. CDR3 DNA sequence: TGTGCCAGCAGTTTATCCAGCGGCTCCTACGAGCAGTACTTC. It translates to CASSLSSGSYEQYF.

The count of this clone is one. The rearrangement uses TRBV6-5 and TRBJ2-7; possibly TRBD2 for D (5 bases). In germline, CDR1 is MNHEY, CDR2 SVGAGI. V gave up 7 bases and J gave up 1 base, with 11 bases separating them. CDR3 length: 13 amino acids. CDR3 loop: CASTYEGSYEQYF. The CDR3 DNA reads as TGTGCCAGCACGTATGAGGGTTCCTACGAGCAGTACTTC.

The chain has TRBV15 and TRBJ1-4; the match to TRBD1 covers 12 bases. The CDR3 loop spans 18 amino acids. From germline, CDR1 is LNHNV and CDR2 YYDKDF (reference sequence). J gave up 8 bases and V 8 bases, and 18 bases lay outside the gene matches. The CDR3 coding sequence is TGTGCCACCGCGGGGGACCCGGGACAGGGGGCCCGTGGCGAAAAACTGTTTTTT. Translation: CATAGDPGQGARGEKLFF.

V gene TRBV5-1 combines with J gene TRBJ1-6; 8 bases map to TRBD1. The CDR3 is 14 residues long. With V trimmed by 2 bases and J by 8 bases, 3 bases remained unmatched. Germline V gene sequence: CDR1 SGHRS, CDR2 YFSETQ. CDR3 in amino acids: CASSFAQGDSPLHF. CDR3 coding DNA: TGCGCCAGCAGCTTCGCACAGGGGGATTCACCCCTCCACTTT. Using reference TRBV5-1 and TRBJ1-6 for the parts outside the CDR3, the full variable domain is KAGVTQTPRYLIKTRGQQVTLSCSPISGHRSVSWYQQTPGQGLQFLFEYFSETQRNKGNFPGRFSGRQFSNSRSEMNVSTLELGDSALYLCASSFAQGDSPLHFGNGTRLTVT.

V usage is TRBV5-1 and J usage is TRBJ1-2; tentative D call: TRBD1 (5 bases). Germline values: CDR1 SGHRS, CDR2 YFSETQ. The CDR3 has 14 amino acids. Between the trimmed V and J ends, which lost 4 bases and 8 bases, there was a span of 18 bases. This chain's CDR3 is CASSRSVTGDGYTF. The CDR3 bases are TGCGCCAGCAGCCGGAGCGTCACAGGAGACGGCTACACCTTC. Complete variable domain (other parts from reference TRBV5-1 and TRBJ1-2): KAGVTQTPRYLIKTRGQQVTLSCSPISGHRSVSWYQQTPGQGLQFLFEYFSETQRNKGNFPGRFSGRQFSNSRSEMNVSTLELGDSALYLCASSRSVTGDGYTFGSGTRLTVV.

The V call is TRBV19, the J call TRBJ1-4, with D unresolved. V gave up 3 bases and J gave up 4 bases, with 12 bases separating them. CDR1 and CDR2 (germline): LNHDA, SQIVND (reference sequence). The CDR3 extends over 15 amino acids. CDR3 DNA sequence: TGTGCCAGTAGTATCAACCATTCGAGTAATGAAAAACTGTTTTTT. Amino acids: CASSINHSSNEKLFF.

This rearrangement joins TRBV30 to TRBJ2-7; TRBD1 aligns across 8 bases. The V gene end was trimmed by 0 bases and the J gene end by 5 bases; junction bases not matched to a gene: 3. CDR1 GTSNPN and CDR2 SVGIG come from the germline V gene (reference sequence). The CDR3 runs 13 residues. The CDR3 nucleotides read TGTGCCTGGAGTGTAGCAGGGGGCAACGAGCAGTACTTC. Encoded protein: CAWSVAGGNEQYF. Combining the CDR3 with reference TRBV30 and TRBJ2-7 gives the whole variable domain SQTIHQWPATLVQPVGSPLSLECTVEGTSNPNLYWYRQAAGRGLQLLFYSVGIGQISSEVPQNLSASRPQDRQFILSSKKLLLSDSGFYLCAWSVAGGNEQYFGPGTRLTVT.

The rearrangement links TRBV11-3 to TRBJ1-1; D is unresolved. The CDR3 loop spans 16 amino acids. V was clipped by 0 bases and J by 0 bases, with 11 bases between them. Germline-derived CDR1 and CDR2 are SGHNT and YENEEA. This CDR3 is CASSLDSQIVNTEAFF. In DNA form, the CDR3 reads TGTGCCAGCAGCTTAGACTCACAAATCGTGAACACTGAAGCTTTCTTT.

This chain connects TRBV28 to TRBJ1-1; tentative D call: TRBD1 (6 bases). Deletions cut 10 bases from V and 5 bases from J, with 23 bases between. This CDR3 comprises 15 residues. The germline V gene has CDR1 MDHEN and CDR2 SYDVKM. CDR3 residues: CATSPQGRFGTEAFF. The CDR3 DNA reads TGTGCCACCTCCCCCCAGGGGCGCTTTGGAACTGAAGCTTTCTTT.

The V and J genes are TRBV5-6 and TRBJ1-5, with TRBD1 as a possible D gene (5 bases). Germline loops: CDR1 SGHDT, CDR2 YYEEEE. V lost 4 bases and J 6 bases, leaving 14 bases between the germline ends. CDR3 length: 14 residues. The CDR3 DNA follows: TGTGCCAGCAGCCATTCAGGGCCCGGTCAGCCCCAGCATTTT. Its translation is CASSHSGPGQPQHF.

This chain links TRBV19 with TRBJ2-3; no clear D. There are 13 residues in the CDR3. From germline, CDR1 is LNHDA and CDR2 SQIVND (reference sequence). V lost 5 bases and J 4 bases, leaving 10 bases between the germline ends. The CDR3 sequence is CASSLGQPDTQYF. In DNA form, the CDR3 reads TGTGCCAGTAGTCTTGGGCAGCCAGATACGCAGTATTTT.

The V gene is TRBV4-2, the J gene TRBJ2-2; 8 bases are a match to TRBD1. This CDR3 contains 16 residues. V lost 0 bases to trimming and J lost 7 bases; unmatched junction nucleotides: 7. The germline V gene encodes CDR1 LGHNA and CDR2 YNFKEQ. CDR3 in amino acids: CASSQDRGQGIGELFF. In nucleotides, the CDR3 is TGTGCCAGCAGCCAAGATCGTGGACAGGGCATCGGGGAGCTGTTTTTT.

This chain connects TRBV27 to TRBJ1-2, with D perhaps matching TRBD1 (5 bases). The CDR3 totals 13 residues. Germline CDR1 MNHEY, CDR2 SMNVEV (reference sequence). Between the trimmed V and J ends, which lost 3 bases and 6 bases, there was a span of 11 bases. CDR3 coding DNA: TGTGCCAGCAGTTTCTCGGGGGGGAATGGCTACACCTTC. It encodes CASSFSGGNGYTF.

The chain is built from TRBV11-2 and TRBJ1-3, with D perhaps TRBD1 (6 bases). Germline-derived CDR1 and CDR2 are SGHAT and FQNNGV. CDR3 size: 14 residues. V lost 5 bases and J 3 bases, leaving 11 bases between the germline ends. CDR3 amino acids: CASSPDRFGNTIYF. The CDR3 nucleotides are TGTGCCAGCAGCCCCGACAGGTTTGGAAACACCATATATTTT.

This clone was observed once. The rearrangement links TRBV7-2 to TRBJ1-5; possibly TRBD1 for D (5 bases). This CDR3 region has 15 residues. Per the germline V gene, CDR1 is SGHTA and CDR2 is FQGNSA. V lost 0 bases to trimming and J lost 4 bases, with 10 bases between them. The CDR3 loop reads CASSLAQGTNQPQHF. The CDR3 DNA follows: TGTGCCAGCAGCTTAGCGCAGGGTACGAATCAGCCCCAGCATTTT.

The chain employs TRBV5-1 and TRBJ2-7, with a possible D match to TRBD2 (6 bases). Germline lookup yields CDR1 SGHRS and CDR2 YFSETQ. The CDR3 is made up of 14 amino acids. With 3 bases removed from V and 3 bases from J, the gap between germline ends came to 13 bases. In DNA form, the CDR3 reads TGCGCCAGCAGCTACCGGGAGCAACTCTACGAGCAGTACTTC. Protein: CASSYREQLYEQYF.

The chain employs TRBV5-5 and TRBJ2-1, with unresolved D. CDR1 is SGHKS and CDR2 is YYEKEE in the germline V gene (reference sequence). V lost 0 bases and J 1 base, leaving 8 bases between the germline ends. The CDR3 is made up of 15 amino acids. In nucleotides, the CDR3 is TGTGCCAGCAGCTTGGATGTCACTTCCTACAATGAGCAGTTCTTC. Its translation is CASSLDVTSYNEQFF.

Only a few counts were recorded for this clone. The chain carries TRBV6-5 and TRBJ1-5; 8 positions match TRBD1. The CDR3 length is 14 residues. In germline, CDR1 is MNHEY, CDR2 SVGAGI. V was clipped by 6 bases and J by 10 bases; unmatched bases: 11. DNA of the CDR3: TGTGCCAGCAGGCCGGGACAGGCCTCCGGACCCCAGCATTTT. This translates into CASRPGQASGPQHF.

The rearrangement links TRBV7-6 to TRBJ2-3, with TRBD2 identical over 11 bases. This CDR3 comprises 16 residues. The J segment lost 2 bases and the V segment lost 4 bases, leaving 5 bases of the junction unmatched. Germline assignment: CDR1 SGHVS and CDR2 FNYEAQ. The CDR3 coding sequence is TGTGCCAGCAGCTCCCCTAGCGGGGGGCTCACAGATACGCAGTATTTT. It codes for CASSSPSGGLTDTQYF.

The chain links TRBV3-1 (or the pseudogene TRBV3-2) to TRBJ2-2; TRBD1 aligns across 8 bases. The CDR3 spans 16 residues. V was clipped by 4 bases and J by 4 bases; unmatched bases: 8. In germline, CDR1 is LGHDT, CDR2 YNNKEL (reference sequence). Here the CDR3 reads CASSRGTGGPTGELFF. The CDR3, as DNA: TGTGCCAGCAGCCGCGGGACAGGAGGGCCCACCGGGGAGCTGTTTTTT.

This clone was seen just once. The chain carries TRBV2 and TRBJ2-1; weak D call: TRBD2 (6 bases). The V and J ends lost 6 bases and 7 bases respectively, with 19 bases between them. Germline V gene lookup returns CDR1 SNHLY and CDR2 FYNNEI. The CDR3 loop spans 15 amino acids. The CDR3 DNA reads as TGTGCCAGCAGCGACTCCGGGACTCCCAGGAATGAGCAGTTCTTC. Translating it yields CASSDSGTPRNEQFF.

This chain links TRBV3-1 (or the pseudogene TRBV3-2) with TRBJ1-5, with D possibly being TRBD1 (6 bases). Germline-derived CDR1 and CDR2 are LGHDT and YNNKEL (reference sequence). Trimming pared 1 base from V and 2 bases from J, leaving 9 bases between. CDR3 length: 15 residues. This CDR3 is CASSQGPGGNQPQHF. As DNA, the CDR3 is TGTGCCAGCAGCCAAGGTCCAGGGGGCAATCAGCCCCAGCATTTT.

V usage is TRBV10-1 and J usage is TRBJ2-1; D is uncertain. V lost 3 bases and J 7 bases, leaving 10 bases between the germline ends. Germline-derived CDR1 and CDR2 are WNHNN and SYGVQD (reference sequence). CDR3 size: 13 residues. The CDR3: CASSDRERNEQFF. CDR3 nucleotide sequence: TGCGCCAGCAGTGATCGAGAGCGAAATGAGCAGTTCTTC.

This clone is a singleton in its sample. As DNA, the CDR3 is TGTGCCAGCAGCAAAGTCCCACTAGCGGAAGCCTACAATGAGCAGTTCTTC. Its translation: CASSKVPLAEAYNEQFF. The chain links TRBV21-1 to TRBJ2-1; TRBD2 is the table's D call and was not checked against the DNA. TRBV21-1 is flagged as a pseudogene. This CDR3 region has 17 residues.

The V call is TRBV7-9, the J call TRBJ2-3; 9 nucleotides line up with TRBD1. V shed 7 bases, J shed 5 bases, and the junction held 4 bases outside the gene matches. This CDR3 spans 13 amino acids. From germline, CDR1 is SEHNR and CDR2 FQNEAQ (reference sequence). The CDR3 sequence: CASTGQGLDTQYF. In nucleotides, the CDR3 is TGTGCCAGCACGGGACAGGGATTAGATACGCAGTATTTT.

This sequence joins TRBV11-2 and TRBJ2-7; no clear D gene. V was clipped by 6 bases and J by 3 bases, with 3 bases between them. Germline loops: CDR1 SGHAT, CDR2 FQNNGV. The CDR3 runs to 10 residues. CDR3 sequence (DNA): TGTGCCAGCAGTCACTACGAGCAGTACTTC. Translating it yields CASSHYEQYF.

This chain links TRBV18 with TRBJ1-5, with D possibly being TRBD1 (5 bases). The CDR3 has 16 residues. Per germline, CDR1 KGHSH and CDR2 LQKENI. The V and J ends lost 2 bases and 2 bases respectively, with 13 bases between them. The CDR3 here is CASSPDVPGGNQPQHF. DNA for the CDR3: TGTGCCAGCTCACCAGACGTCCCGGGGGGCAATCAGCCCCAGCATTTT.

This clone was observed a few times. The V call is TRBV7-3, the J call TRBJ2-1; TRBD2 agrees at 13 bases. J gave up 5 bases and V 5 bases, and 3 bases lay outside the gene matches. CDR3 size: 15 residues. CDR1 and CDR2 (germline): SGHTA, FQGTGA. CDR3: CASSMGLAGNNEQFF. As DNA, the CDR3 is TGTGCCAGCAGCATGGGACTAGCGGGAAACAATGAGCAGTTCTTC.

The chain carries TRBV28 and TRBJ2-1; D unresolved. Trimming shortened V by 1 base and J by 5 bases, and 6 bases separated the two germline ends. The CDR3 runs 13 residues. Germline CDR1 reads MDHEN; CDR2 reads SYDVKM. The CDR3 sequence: CASSLSIHNEQFF. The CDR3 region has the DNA TGTGCCAGCAGTTTATCCATCCACAATGAGCAGTTCTTC.